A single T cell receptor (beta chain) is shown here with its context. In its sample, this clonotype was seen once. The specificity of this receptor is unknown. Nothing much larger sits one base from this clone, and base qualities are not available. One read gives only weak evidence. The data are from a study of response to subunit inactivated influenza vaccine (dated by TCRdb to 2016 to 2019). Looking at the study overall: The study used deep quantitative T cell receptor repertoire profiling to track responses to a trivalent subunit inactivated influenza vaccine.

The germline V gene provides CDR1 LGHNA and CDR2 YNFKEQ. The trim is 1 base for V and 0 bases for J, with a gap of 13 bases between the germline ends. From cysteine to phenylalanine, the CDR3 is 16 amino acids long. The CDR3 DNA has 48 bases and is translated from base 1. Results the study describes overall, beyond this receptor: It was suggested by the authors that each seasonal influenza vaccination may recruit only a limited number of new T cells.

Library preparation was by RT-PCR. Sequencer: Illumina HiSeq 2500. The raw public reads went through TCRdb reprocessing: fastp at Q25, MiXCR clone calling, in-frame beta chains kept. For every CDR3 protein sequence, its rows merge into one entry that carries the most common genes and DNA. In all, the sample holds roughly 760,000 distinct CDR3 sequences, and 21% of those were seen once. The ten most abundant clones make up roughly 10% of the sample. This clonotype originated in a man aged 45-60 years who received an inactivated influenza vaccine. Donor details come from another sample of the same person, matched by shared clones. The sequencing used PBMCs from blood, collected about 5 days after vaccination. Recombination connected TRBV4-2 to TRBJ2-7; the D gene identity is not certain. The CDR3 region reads CASSQVPDTSSYEQYF. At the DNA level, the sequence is TGTGCCAGCAGCCAAGTCCCCGACACCAGCTCCTACGAGCAGTACTTC.